What follows are 25 T cell receptor beta chains derived from one specimen sequenced in a study of beta chain features in type 1 diabetes. Broader study findings: TCRB CDR3s were moderately but significantly shorter in Type 1 diabetes patients in all four CD4+ subsets.

Expressed TCRB transcripts were sequenced, since all the RNA that had been isolated was reverse transcribed. TCRdb's table, derived via immunoSEQ multiplex PCR, lists solely in-frame clones and lacks some. Of 250,000 to 300,000 clones listed, around 22% were seen once; the top ten hold around 0.012%. The antigens these receptors bind are not known. Sequences were obtained from naive CD4+ T cells from blood. All receptors come from a woman aged 25-40 years with type 1 diabetes.

This rearrangement joins TRBV11-2 to TRBJ2-5, with TRBD1 matching over 9 bases. Germline CDR1 reads SGHAT; CDR2 reads FQNNGV. The CDR3 contains 18 residues. The ends lost 5 bases at V and 4 bases at J; junction bases unmatched: 17. The CDR3 protein is CASSRTGTGFRSGETQYF. Here the CDR3 DNA reads TGTGCCAGCAGCAGAACCGGGACAGGGTTTCGCTCGGGAGAGACCCAGTACTTC.

The V and J genes are TRBV7-2 and TRBJ1-4, with D perhaps TRBD1 (6 bases). Germline V gives CDR1 SGHTA, CDR2 FQGNSA. Trimming stripped 4 bases from V and 7 bases from J, with 13 bases between. CDR3 length: 14 amino acids. This CDR3 reads CASSSYRAGEKLFF. The CDR3 DNA reads TGTGCCAGCAGCTCATACAGGGCGGGTGAAAAACTGTTTTTT.

This chain joins TRBV5-6 and TRBJ1-2, with TRBD1 matching 8 bases. After removal of 4 bases from V and 4 bases from J, the junction contained 12 bases not matched to a gene. The CDR3 extends over 16 amino acids. Germline CDR1 SGHDT, CDR2 YYEEEE. CDR3 in amino acids: CASSRGQGAVGYGYTF. As DNA, the CDR3 is TGTGCCAGCAGCCGAGGGCAGGGGGCGGTAGGCTATGGCTACACCTTC.

The rearrangement links TRBV5-6 to TRBJ2-7, with D tentatively TRBD2 (6 bases). Germline CDR1 is SGHDT and CDR2 is YYEEEE. V was clipped by 4 bases and J by 4 bases, with 9 bases between them. The CDR3 is made up of 12 amino acids. The CDR3 DNA sequence: TGTGCCAGCAGCCTGGGGACTTACGAGCAGTACTTC. It specifies CASSLGTYEQYF.

This clone turned up a few times. The V gene is TRBV6-5, the J gene TRBJ1-2; weak D call: TRBD1 (5 bases). The ends were cut back, 2 bases at V and 8 bases at J, with 15 bases in the middle. This CDR3 spans 14 amino acids. Germline-derived CDR1 and CDR2 are MNHEY and SVGAGI. The CDR3 is CASSYRAGSKGYTF. CDR3 bases: TGTGCCAGCAGTTACCGTGCAGGGTCGAAGGGCTACACCTTC.

This clone occurred a few times. V usage is TRBV18 and J usage is TRBJ2-5; tentatively, D is TRBD2 (5 bases). The V gene's germline CDR1 is KGHSH and CDR2 LQKENI. V lost 2 bases and J 2 bases, leaving 12 bases between the germline ends. The CDR3 extends over 15 amino acids. The chain's CDR3 is CASSPSSREQETQYF. The CDR3 region has the DNA TGTGCCAGCTCACCATCCTCCCGGGAACAAGAGACCCAGTACTTC.

This clone turned up a few times. The V call is TRBV28, the J call TRBJ2-7; 8 bases agree with TRBD1. Germline CDR1 reads MDHEN; CDR2 reads SYDVKM. Trimming cost V 2 bases and J 0 bases; bases outside gene matches: 3. This CDR3 is built from 15 residues. CDR3 DNA: TGTGCCAGCAGTTTACCCGGACAGGGCTCCTACGAGCAGTACTTC. Translated, it gives CASSLPGQGSYEQYF.

V and J are TRBV28 and TRBJ1-2; tentative D call: TRBD1 (5 bases). Germline V CDR1 and CDR2: MDHEN, SYDVKM. With 6 bases removed from V and 4 bases from J, the gap between germline ends came to 12 bases. This CDR3 is built from 13 residues. The CDR3 here is CASSDSPTYGYTF. The CDR3, as DNA: TGTGCCAGCAGCGACAGCCCTACCTATGGCTACACCTTC.

This chain links TRBV20-1 with TRBJ2-2; D remains ambiguous. The CDR3 is 9 amino acids. CDR1 DFQATT and CDR2 SNEGSKA come from the germline V gene (reference sequence). Trimming cost V 8 bases and J 8 bases, with 6 bases left between them. DNA for the CDR3: TGCAGTTCAAAAGGGGAGCTGTTTTTT. Translating it yields CSSKGELFF.

This clone was detected only a few times. This chain joins TRBV7-9 and TRBJ2-2; 8 bases match TRBD1. The germline V gene encodes CDR1 SEHNR and CDR2 FQNEAQ (reference sequence). The CDR3 sequence is 14 residues long. Trimming took 5 bases from V and 4 from J; bases not matched to a gene: 3. The CDR3 DNA follows: TGTGCCAGCAGCGCGACAGGGGCCACCGGGGAGCTGTTTTTT. Translated: CASSATGATGELFF.

This clone has only a few counts. V and J are TRBV6-6 and TRBJ2-5; perhaps TRBD1 as D (6 bases). Between the trimmed V and J ends, which lost 0 bases and 4 bases, there was a span of 6 bases. The CDR3 spans 13 residues. Germline CDR1 and CDR2: MNHNY and SVGAGI (reference sequence). CDR3 DNA sequence: TGTGCCAGCAGTTACTCAGGGGGAGAGACCCAGTACTTC. It specifies CASSYSGGETQYF.

This clone has more than one count but fewer than ten. The chain has TRBV27 and TRBJ2-5; TRBD2 matches 11 bases. The J segment lost 5 bases and the V segment lost 6 bases, leaving 5 bases of the junction unmatched. Per the germline V gene, CDR1 is MNHEY and CDR2 is SMNVEV (reference sequence). This CDR3 spans 14 amino acids. This chain's CDR3 is CASRLLAGVETQYF. CDR3 nucleotides: TGTGCCAGCAGGCTACTAGCGGGAGTCGAGACCCAGTACTTC.

This clone was detected only once. CDR3 sequence reads: CASSQQGIQETQYF. CDR3 in DNA: TGTGCCAGCAGCCAACAGGGAATTCAAGAGACCCAGTACTTC. The V call is TRBV11-2, the J call TRBJ2-5; a possible D gene is TRBD1 (6 bases). V was shortened by 5 bases and J by 2 bases, with 12 bases between the two germline ends. The length of the CDR3 is 14 residues. Germline V gives CDR1 SGHAT, CDR2 FQNNGV.

The chain carries TRBV25-1 and TRBJ1-2, with 7 bases fitting TRBD1. The CDR3 is 15 amino acids. V shed 2 bases and J 4 bases; nucleotides not matched to a gene: 7. CDR1 is MGHDK and CDR2 is SYGVNS in the germline V gene. DNA of the CDR3: TGTGCCAGCAGTGAACTCGACAGGGAGGCCTATGGCTACACCTTC. It translates to CASSELDREAYGYTF.

The gene calls are TRBV23-1 and TRBJ2-3; 8 bases are shared with TRBD2. TRBV23-1 carries the ORF label, with uncertain function. Unmatched junction bases numbered 7, after V lost 0 bases and J lost 5 bases. CDR3 size: 16 residues. This CDR3 is CASSQSVREAEDTQYF. In nucleotides, the CDR3 is TGCGCCAGCAGTCAATCGGTGCGGGAGGCTGAAGATACGCAGTATTTT.

J is TRBJ2-7 and V is TRBV18, with 8 bases fitting TRBD2. Trimming cost V 1 base and J 5 bases; bases outside gene matches: 10. CDR3 size: 16 residues. The germline V gene encodes CDR1 KGHSH and CDR2 LQKENI. The CDR3 DNA reads TGTGCCAGCTCACCACGGGTCACTAGCGGACCCAACGAGCAGTACTTC. It specifies CASSPRVTSGPNEQYF.

This clone was recorded a few times. The chain joins TRBV6-6 to TRBJ1-1; perhaps TRBD1 as D (5 bases). Per the germline V gene, CDR1 is MNHNY and CDR2 is SVGAGI (reference sequence). The germline V and J ends were trimmed by 2 bases and 1 base, with 8 bases remaining between them. This CDR3 has 14 residues. The CDR3 reads CASSYRDRNTEAFF. The CDR3 DNA reads as TGTGCCAGCAGTTACCGCGACAGGAACACTGAAGCTTTCTTT.

V usage is TRBV10-3 and J usage is TRBJ2-7, with 12 bases fitting TRBD2. This CDR3 comprises 15 residues. Germline loops: CDR1 ENHRY, CDR2 SYGVKD. V dropped 4 bases and J dropped 3; count of bases not matched to a gene: 4. CDR3 sequence: CAISVLAGGLYEQYF. In DNA form, the CDR3 reads TGTGCCATCAGTGTCCTAGCGGGAGGGCTCTACGAGCAGTACTTC.

V usage is TRBV30 and J usage is TRBJ1-2; 7 nucleotides align to TRBD1. Germline CDR1 is GTSNPN and CDR2 is SVGIG (reference sequence). The V and J ends lost 7 bases and 3 bases, in that order; junction bases with no gene match: 8. There are 13 residues in the CDR3. DNA for the CDR3: TGTGCCTCCCGGGACAGCTCGTACTATGGCTACACCTTC. Amino acids: CASRDSSYYGYTF.

This clone was seen more than once but under ten times. The chain employs TRBV4-1 and TRBJ2-3; 8 bases map to TRBD2. The CDR3 runs 17 residues. The V gene's germline CDR1 is MGHRA and CDR2 YSYEKL. J was trimmed by 2 bases and V by 2 bases; bases with no gene match: 9. CDR3 residues: CASSQYIQAGVTDTQYF. Here the CDR3 DNA reads TGCGCCAGCAGCCAATATATTCAAGCGGGAGTCACAGATACGCAGTATTTT.

This chain joins TRBV7-9 and TRBJ1-1, with a possible D match to TRBD1 (5 bases). Germline CDR1 SEHNR, CDR2 FQNEAQ (reference sequence). The CDR3 totals 15 residues. V was cut by 2 bases and J by 9 bases, with 19 bases left in between. The CDR3 protein is CASSLWVRGKGKAFF. Written as DNA, the CDR3 is TGTGCCAGCAGCTTATGGGTTCGGGGGAAGGGGAAAGCTTTCTTT.

This chain joins TRBV19 and TRBJ2-1, with 11 bases fitting TRBD2. The CDR3 consists of 13 residues. CDR1 and CDR2 from the germline V gene are LNHDA and SQIVND (reference sequence). Unmatched junction bases numbered 5, after V lost 7 bases and J lost 9 bases. CDR3 loop: CASTIAGGFEQFF. The CDR3 coding sequence is TGTGCCAGTACCATAGCGGGAGGGTTTGAGCAGTTCTTC.

V usage is TRBV7-2 and J usage is TRBJ1-4, with 8 bases matching TRBD1. From germline, CDR1 is SGHTA and CDR2 FQGNSA. The V and J ends lost 5 bases and 8 bases, in that order; junction bases with no gene match: 10. This CDR3 has 15 amino acids. CDR3 protein: CASSGRTGRGEKLFF. For the CDR3, the DNA is TGTGCCAGCAGCGGAAGGACAGGGAGAGGGGAAAAACTGTTTTTT.

This chain links TRBV7-9 with TRBJ2-2, with 7 positions matching TRBD2. The CDR3 runs 17 residues. V was clipped by 4 bases and J by 0 bases; unmatched bases: 8. CDR1 and CDR2 (germline): SEHNR, FQNEAQ (reference sequence). In DNA, the CDR3 is TGTGCCAGCAGCTCGATACCTAGCGGATCGAACACCGGGGAGCTGTTTTTT. Its translation: CASSSIPSGSNTGELFF.

The chain uses TRBV11-3 and TRBJ2-5, with 10 bases aligning to TRBD1. CDR1 SGHNT and CDR2 YENEEA come from the germline V gene. The V and J ends lost 10 bases and 5 bases, in that order; junction bases with no gene match: 4. The length of the CDR3 is 12 residues. This chain's CDR3 is CATRDRGETQYF. The CDR3 region has the DNA TGTGCCACCCGGGACAGGGGTGAGACCCAGTACTTC.